This T cell receptor (beta chain) was recovered during a study of CD8+ T cells in alopecia areata. Whole-study findings and limits: Scalp lesions, especially in alopecia totalis/universalis, had higher clonality than normal scalp. Clonality in the scalp and expanded CD8+ clones ranked among the top 100 were significantly decreased by tofacitinib.

Sequencing used cDNA as its template, made by extracting RNA and reverse transcribing it. Only in-frame clones appear in the TCRdb table, and some are missing; sequencing was by immunoSEQ multiplex PCR. The sample holds 210,000 or so clones, 66% seen once. This CDR3 is built from 11 residues. Germline V gene data show CDR1 as DFQATT and CDR2 as SNEGSKA (reference sequence). Trimming shortened V by 5 bases and J by 5 bases, and 9 bases separated the two germline ends. This clone was detected once. The target antigen is unknown. Regarding treatment: oral pan-JAK inhibitor, 5-10 mg twice daily. Alopecia areata patients provided lesional scalp punch biopsies and peripheral blood.

The V gene is TRBV20-1, the J gene TRBJ1-2; D not certain. The receptor was derived from a human donor with alopecia areata. This specimen consisted of CD4+ T cells sorted from blood, obtained between weeks 43 and 45, from a patient treated with tofacitinib. The CDR3 reads CSAPGSYGYTF. CDR3 coding DNA: TGCAGTGCTCCCGGCAGTTATGGCTACACCTTC.